Listed here is a single T cell receptor (beta chain). What antigen it recognizes has not been identified. Base quality data are lacking; no much larger clone is found one base away. Library method: the immunoSEQ multiplex PCR assay. TCRdb provides this immuneACCESS table in a form limited to in-frame rearrangements. Some clones are lacking; in checked studies, under half of them reflect an unresolved V gene, and why the rest are absent is not known. Across this sample there are just under 45,000 clones, with around 70% seen only once. Jointly, the top ten make up roughly 25% of the sample. The entry originates in a study of radiotherapy plus CTLA-4 blockade in lung cancer (dated by TCRdb to 2016 to 2019). About the study as a whole: Objective responses occurred in 18% of enrolled patients, and around 30% achieved disease control.

What the study reported, not specific to this receptor: After treatment with radiotherapy and ipilimumab, TCR clones that came from tumors expanded in the peripheral blood. The strongest predictors of response were reported to be early dynamic shifts in blood T cell clones along with a rise in serum interferon-beta following radiation.

The study evaluated CTLA-4 blockade (ipilimumab) given together with focal radiation therapy in patients who had chemo-refractory metastatic non-small-cell lung cancer. The clonotype originates from a human donor with non-small cell lung cancer who had a partial response to radiotherapy plus ipilimumab. The sample was peripheral blood, taken from a patient treated with radiotherapy plus ipilimumab.

The CDR3 protein sequence reads: CASSRNRDLNTEAFF. In nucleotides, the sequence is TGTGCCAGCAGTCGAAACAGGGATTTGAACACTGAAGCTTTCTTT. The chain links TRBV27 with TRBJ1-1; a tentative D call is TRBD1 (6 bases match). V is reduced by 5 bases and J by 0 bases, leaving a spacing of 13 bases between them. CDR1 MNHEY and CDR2 SMNVEV were looked up in the germline V gene (reference sequence). The CDR3 has 15 amino acids, counting the end cysteine and phenylalanine. The only DNA kept is the CDR3, 45 bases in frame from the first base.